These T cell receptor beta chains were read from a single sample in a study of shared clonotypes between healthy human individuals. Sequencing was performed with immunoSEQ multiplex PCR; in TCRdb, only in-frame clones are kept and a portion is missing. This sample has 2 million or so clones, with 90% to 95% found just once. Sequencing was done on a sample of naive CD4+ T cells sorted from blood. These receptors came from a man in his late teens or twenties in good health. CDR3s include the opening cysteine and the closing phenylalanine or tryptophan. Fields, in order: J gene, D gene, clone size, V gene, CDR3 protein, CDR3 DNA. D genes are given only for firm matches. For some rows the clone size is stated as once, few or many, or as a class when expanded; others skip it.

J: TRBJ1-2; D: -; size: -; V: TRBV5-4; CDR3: CASSLSGVYGYTF; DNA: TGTGCCAGCAGCTTGAGCGGGGTCTATGGCTACACCTTC
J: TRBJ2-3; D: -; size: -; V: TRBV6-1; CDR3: CASNVNTDTQYF; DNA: TGTGCCAGCAACGTGAACACAGATACGCAGTATTTT
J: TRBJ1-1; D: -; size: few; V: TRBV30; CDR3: CAWSLEGPNTEAFF; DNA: TGTGCCTGGAGTCTGGAGGGGCCGAACACTGAAGCTTTCTTT
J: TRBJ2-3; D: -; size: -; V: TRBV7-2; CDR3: CASSTQVADTQYF; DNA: TGTGCCAGCAGCACACAGGTAGCGGATACGCAGTATTTT
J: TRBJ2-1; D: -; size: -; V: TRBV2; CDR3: CASNRGSVFGNEQFF; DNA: TGTGCCAGCAATCGAGGGAGTGTTTTCGGCAATGAGCAGTTCTTC
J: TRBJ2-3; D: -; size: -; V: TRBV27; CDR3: CASSRRGGPDTQYF; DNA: TGTGCCAGCAGTAGGAGGGGGGGCCCAGATACGCAGTATTTT
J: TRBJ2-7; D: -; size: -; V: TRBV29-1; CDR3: CSVTGKTLYEQYF; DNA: TGCAGCGTAACAGGGAAAACTCTCTACGAGCAGTACTTC
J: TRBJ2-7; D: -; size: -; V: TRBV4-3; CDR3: CASSHGTDQYEQYF; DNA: TGCGCCAGCAGCCACGGGACGGACCAATACGAGCAGTACTTC
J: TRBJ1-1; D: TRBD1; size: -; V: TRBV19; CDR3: CASSIQGATEAFF; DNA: TGTGCCAGTAGTATCCAGGGGGCCACTGAAGCTTTCTTT
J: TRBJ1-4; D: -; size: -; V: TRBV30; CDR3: CAWSVNFGGVSGEKLFF; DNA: TGTGCCTGGAGTGTAAATTTCGGAGGCGTATCGGGTGAAAAACTGTTTTTT
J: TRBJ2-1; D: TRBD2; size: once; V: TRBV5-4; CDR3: CASSSTSGNNEQFF; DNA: TGTGCCAGCAGCTCGACTAGCGGGAACAATGAGCAGTTCTTC
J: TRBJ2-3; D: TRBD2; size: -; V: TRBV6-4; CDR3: CASSDGTSGTDTQYF; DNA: TGTGCCAGCAGCGACGGGACTAGCGGAACAGATACGCAGTATTTT
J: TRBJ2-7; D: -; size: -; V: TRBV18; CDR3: CASSPSVRGGPWGYEQYF; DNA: TGTGCCAGCTCACCATCGGTCAGGGGGGGACCCTGGGGCTACGAGCAGTACTTC
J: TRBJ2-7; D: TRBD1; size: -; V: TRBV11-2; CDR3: CASNRPGTGVYEQYF; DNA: TGTGCCAGCAACCGACCCGGGACAGGGGTGTACGAGCAGTACTTC
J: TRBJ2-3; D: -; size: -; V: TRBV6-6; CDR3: CASSYFGEDTQYF; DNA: TGTGCCAGCAGTTACTTTGGGGAAGATACGCAGTATTTT
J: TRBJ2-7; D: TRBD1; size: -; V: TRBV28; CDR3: CASGGQGAYEQYF; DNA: TGTGCCAGCGGGGGACAGGGGGCCTACGAGCAGTACTTC
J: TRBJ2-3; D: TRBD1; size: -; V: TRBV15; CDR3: CATSRVMTGNTDTQYF; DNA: TGTGCCACCAGCAGAGTCATGACAGGGAACACAGATACGCAGTATTTT
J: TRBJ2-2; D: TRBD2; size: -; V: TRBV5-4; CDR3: CASSSPGLAGYTGELFF; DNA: TGTGCCAGCAGCTCCCCGGGACTAGCGGGATACACCGGGGAGCTGTTTTTT
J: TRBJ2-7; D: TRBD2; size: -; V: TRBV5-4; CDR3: CASSFVRDGTGTSSYEQYF; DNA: TGTGCCAGCAGCTTCGTTAGGGACGGTACCGGGACTAGCTCCTACGAGCAGTACTTC
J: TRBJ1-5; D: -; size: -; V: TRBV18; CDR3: CASSPGKGQPQHF; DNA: TGTGCCAGCTCACCAGGAAAGGGACAGCCCCAGCATTTT
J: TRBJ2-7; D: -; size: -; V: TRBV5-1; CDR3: CASSSDRPSYEQYF; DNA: TGCGCCAGCAGCTCGGACAGACCCTCCTACGAGCAGTACTTC
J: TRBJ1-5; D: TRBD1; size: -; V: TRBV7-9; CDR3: CASSSGDRGHDQPQHF; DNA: TGTGCCAGCAGCTCCGGCGACAGGGGGCATGATCAGCCCCAGCATTTT
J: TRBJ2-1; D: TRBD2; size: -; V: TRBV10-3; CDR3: CAIRGTSGGYNEQFF; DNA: TGTGCCATCAGGGGGACTAGCGGGGGCTACAATGAGCAGTTCTTC
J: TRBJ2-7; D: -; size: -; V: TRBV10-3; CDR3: CAISRSSDSYEQYF; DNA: TGTGCCATCAGTAGATCTAGCGACTCCTACGAGCAGTACTTC
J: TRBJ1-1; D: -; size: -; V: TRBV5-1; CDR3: CASSVEGGTEAFF; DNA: TGCGCCAGCAGTGTCGAAGGGGGCACTGAAGCTTTCTTT
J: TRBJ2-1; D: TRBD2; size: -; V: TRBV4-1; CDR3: CASSPHGRAGPYNEQFF; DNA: TGCGCCAGCAGCCCCCATGGTCGAGCGGGGCCCTACAATGAGCAGTTCTTC
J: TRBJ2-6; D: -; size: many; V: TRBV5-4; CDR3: CASSLVWGANVLTF; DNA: TGTGCCAGCAGCTTGGTTTGGGGGGCCAACGTCCTGACTTTC
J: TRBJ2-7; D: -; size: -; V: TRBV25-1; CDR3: CASREGAGGDYEQYF; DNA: TGTGCCAGCAGGGAGGGGGCAGGAGGGGATTACGAGCAGTACTTC
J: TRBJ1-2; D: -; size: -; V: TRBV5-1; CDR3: CASSLGTGLLYGYTF; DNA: TGCGCCAGCAGCTTGGGTACAGGCCTCTTGTATGGCTACACCTTC
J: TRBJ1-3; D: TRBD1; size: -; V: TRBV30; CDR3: CALGQGSGNTIYF; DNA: TGTGCCTTAGGACAGGGCTCTGGAAACACCATATATTTT
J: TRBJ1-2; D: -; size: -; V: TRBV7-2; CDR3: CASSLNTGFYGYTF; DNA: TGTGCCAGCAGCTTAAACACAGGGTTTTATGGCTACACCTTC
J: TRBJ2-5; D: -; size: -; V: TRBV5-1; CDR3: CASSSGTLKETQYF; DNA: TGCGCCAGCAGTTCCGGGACATTGAAAGAGACCCAGTACTTC
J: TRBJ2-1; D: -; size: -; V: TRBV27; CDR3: CASSLSAGNYNEQFF; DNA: TGTGCCAGCAGTTTATCGGCGGGCAACTACAATGAGCAGTTCTTC
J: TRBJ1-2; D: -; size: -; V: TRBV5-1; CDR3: CASRNFPSDGAYGYTF; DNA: TGCGCCAGCAGGAACTTTCCATCGGATGGAGCTTATGGCTACACCTTC
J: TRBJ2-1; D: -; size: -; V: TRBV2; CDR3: CASSDMRRVTRNEQFF; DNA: TGTGCCAGCAGTGATATGCGGCGCGTAACCCGGAATGAGCAGTTCTTC
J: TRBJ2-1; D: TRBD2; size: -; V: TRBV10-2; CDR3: CASSESPGGPLEFF; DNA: TGCGCCAGCAGTGAGTCGCCGGGAGGGCCGTTAGAGTTCTTC
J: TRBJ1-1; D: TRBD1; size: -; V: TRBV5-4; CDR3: CASSSDRALNTEAFF; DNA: TGTGCCAGCAGCTCGGACAGGGCGCTTAACACTGAAGCTTTCTTT
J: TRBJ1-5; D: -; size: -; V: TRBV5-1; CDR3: CASSLEGTNQPQHF; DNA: TGCGCCAGCAGCTTGGAGGGAACGAATCAGCCCCAGCATTTT
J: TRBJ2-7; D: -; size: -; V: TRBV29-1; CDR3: CSAAGQGGYEQYF; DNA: TGCAGCGCCGCGGGGCAGGGAGGCTACGAGCAGTACTTC
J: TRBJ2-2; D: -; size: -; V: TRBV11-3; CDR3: CASSHRKGGLSNTGELFF; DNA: TGTGCCAGCAGCCATCGGAAGGGGGGACTATCGAACACCGGGGAGCTGTTTTTT
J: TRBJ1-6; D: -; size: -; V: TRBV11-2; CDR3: CASSLDGGGLNSPLHF; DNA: TGTGCCAGCAGCTTAGACGGGGGGGGTCTAAATTCACCCCTCCACTTT
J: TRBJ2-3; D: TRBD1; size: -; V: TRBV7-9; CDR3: CASSLGTGEFELFTDTQYF; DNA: TGTGCCAGCTCCTTAGGGACAGGGGAATTTGAGCTGTTCACAGACACGCAGTATTTT
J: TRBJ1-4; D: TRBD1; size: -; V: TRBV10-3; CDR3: CAISESRDRLEKLFF; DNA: TGTGCCATCAGTGAGTCCCGGGACAGGCTTGAAAAACTGTTTTTT
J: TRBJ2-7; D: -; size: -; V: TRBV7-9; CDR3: CASSPDDYYEQYF; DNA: TGTGCCAGCAGCCCTGACGACTATTACGAGCAGTACTTC
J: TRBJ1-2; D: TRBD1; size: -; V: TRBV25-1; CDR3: CASSDHMTNIQGKGYTF; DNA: TGTGCCAGCAGTGATCACATGACAAACATACAGGGGAAAGGCTACACCTTC
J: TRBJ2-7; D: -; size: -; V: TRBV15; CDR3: CATSREGAETYEQYF; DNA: TGTGCCACCAGCAGAGAGGGAGCGGAAACCTACGAGCAGTACTTC
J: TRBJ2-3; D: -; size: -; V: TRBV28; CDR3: CASSSSTTSQNTQYF; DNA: TGTGCCAGCAGTTCAAGCACCACATCACAAAATACGCAGTATTTT
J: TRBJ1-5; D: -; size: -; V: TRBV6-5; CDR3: CASSLGRLGPQHF; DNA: TGTGCCAGCAGTCTCGGGCGACTCGGGCCCCAGCATTTT
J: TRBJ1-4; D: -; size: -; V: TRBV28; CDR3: CASSLRGGLSEKLFF; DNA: TGTGCCAGCAGTTTAAGAGGGGGTCTTTCTGAAAAACTGTTTTTT
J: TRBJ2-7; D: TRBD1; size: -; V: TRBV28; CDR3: CASTQGQGLSEQYF; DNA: TGTGCCAGCACCCAGGGACAGGGGTTAAGCGAGCAGTACTTC
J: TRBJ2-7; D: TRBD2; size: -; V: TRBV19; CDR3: CASSISGSDEQYF; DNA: TGTGCCAGTAGTATTAGCGGGAGCGACGAGCAGTACTTC
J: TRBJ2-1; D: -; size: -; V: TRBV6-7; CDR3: CASSYSYKGTYNEQFF; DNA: TGTGCCAGCAGTTACTCGTACAAAGGCACCTACAATGAGCAGTTCTTC
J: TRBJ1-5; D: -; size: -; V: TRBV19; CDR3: CASRSPGPGDQPQHF; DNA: TGTGCCAGTAGATCCCCTGGTCCGGGAGATCAGCCCCAGCATTTT
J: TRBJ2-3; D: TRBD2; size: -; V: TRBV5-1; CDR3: CASSLGTSGRRTDTQYF; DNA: TGCGCCAGCAGCTTGGGGACTAGCGGGAGGAGGACAGATACGCAGTATTTT
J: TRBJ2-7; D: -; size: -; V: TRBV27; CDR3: CASKTSSGYEQYF; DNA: TGTGCCAGCAAAACTAGCAGCGGCTACGAGCAGTACTTC
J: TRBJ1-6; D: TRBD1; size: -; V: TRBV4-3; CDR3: CASSQVILTGNSPLHF; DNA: TGCGCCAGCAGCCAAGTTATATTGACAGGGAATTCACCCCTCCACTTT
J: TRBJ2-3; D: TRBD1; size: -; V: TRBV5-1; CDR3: CASSPYRQGTTDTQYF; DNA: TGCGCCAGCAGCCCCTACCGACAGGGGACTACAGATACGCAGTATTTT